Described below is a single TCR beta chain sequence and its context. This clonotype appeared once. The antigen it binds to is not known. One base away there is no much larger clone; base qualities are not given. A lone read is weak support. This sample is part of a study of regulatory T cells in long-lasting Graves disease (dated by TCRdb to about 2021). Background on the whole study: Persistent Graves' disease was defined as persistently positive TSH receptor autoantibodies together with antithyroid drug treatment for over 5 years. The study was registered as a clinical trial and conducted in China. This study used TCR sequencing and RNA sequencing of peripheral blood to compare persistent Graves' disease patients against newly diagnosed Graves' disease patients. Antithyroid drugs had been taken for approximately 10 years on average by persistent Graves' disease patients in the clinical cohort. A total of around 35 samples were covered by TCR sequencing, comprising approximately 13 persistent and around 20 newly diagnosed Graves' disease patients.

The germline V gene gives CDR1 as SGHAT and CDR2 as FQNNGV. Including cysteine and phenylalanine, the CDR3 has 16 amino acids. The retained sequence is limited to the CDR3, 48 bases, with the frame set at the first base. The V end loses 5 bases and the J end loses 1 base, and a stretch of 16 bases separates them. The full study reports these points: The authors acknowledged the small sample size as a limitation that may reduce accuracy. The study examined only peripheral blood because the primary lesion, thyroid tissue, could not be accessed. Sequencing and analysis were limited to the TCR beta chain. Persistent disease showed preferential use of TRBV28, TRBJ1-2 and TRBJ2-5, whereas newly diagnosed disease favored TRBV20-1 and TRBJ2-1. Lower TCR Shannon entropy and fewer highly expanded clones were observed in persistent Graves' disease patients than in newly diagnosed patients, which suggested clonal expansion. Persistent patients shared more public clonotypes among themselves (around 2,500) than newly diagnosed patients did (over 950).

Preparation of the library involved multiplex PCR. The sequencing machine was an Illumina HiSeq 4000. TCR beta libraries were built with iRepertoire HTBI primers and Arm-PCR amplification of CDR3 regions. Before sequencing, the PCR products went through gel purification. Regarding the original processing steps: Gene usage analysis of CDR3 amino acid clonotypes used the approximately 62 TRBV and more than 13 TRBJ segments found across samples. Filtered high-quality paired reads were merged into contigs using COPE and FqMerger. BLAST was used to align contigs to IMGT TRBV, TRBD and TRBJ reference genes, with CDR3 defined following IMGT. Highly expanded clones were defined as clonotypes with a frequency above 0.1%. Shannon entropy was used to measure repertoire diversity, and the Gini coefficient was used to measure V-J evenness. A clonotype was considered public if more than one individual shared it. TCRdb reprocessing: public reads trimmed at Q25 with fastp, clones called with MiXCR, in-frame beta chains kept. CDR3 protein duplicates are merged, each entry listing the most common genes and DNA. The V and J calls were determined by TCRdb, not by the authors. The sample records some 370,000 distinct CDR3 sequences, 20% to 25% of which are singletons. 25% to 30% of the sample goes to the ten largest clones.

The label giving this sample's time point can be read as: persistent/refractory GD, antithyroid drugs over 5 years with positive TRAb. For both TCR sequencing and RNA sequencing, RNA was extracted from PBMCs using TRIzol. The diagnosis of Graves' disease was made according to American Thyroid Association guidelines. Patients for the study were recruited at an endocrinology department in Xi'an, China. Each patient gave approximately 9 milliliters of peripheral blood, collected in an EDTA anticoagulant tube. PBMCs were isolated by Ficoll Paque Plus density gradient separation without further T cell sorting. An Agilent 2100 Bioanalyzer and agarose gel were used to check RNA quality, and a NanoDrop 2000 was used to measure RNA concentration.

This TCR came from a woman aged 40 to 50 with Graves disease. Donor details come from another sample of the same person, matched by shared clones. The chain is made from TRBV11-2 and TRBJ2-3; the D gene assignment is ambiguous. The sample in question was peripheral blood mononuclear cells (PBMCs), obtained when the disease was refractory, from a patient treated with antithyroid drugs. CDR3 region: CASSMNLVLGTDTQYF. The DNA sequence reads TGTGCCAGCAGCATGAACCTGGTTCTCGGCACAGATACGCAGTATTTT.